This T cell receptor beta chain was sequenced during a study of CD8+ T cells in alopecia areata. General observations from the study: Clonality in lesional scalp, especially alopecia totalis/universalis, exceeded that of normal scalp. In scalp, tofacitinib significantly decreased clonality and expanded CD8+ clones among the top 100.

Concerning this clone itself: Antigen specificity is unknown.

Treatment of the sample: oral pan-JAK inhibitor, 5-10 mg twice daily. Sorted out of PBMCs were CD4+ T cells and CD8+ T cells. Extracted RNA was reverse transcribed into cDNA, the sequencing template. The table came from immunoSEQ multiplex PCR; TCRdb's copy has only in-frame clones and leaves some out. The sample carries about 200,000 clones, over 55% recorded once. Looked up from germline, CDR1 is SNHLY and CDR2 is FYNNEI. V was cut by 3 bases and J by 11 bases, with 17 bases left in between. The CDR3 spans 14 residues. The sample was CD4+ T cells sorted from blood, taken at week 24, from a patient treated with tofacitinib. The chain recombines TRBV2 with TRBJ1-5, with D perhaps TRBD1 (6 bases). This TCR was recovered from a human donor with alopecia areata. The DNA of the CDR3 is TGTGCCAGCAGTGACGGGGGCGGGTTTCGTGCCCAGCATTTT. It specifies CASSDGGGFRAQHF.